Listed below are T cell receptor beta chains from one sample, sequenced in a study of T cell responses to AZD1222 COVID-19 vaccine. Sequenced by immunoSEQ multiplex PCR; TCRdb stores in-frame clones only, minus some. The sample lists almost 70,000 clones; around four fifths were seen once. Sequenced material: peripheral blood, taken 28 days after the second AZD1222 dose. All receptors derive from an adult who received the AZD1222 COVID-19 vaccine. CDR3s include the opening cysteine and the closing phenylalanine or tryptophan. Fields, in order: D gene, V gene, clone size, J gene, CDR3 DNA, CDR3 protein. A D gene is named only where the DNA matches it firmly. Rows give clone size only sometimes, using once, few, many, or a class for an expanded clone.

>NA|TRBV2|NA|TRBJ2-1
TGTGCCAGCAGTGATAGGAGCTGGGTCTCTTCGGGACGTCGGGTCAATGAGCAGTTCTTC
CASSDRSWVSSGRRVNEQFF
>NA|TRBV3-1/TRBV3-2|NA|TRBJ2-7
TGTGCCAGCAGCCACGTTAGAGGGGACCCCTACGAGCAGTACTTC
CASSHVRGDPYEQYF
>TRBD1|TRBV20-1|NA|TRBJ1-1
TGCAGTGCTAGTAGACAGGGGGTATGGACTGAAGCTTTCTTT
CSASRQGVWTEAFF
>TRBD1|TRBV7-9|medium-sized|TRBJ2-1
TGTGCCAGCATCCCGCGGGACAGGGGGCTCCACAATGAGCAGTTCTTC
CASIPRDRGLHNEQFF
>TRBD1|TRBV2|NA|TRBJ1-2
TGTGCCAGCAGTGTAGACAGGGGGCGAGTTAACTATGGCTACACCTTC
CASSVDRGRVNYGYTF
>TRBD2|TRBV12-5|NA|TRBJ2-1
TGTGCTAGTGCCCTGGGACTAGCGGGAGGTATCGCCTACAATGAGCAGTTCTTC
CASALGLAGGIAYNEQFF
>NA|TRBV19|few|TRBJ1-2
TGTGCCTCCTTTGGGACATTCGCGGTTGGCTACACCTTC
CASFGTFAVGYTF
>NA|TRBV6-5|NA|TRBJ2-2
TGTGCCAGCAGCCTCGGCACCGGGGAGCTGTTTTTT
CASSLGTGELFF
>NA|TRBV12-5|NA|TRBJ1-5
TGTGCTAGTGGTTCCGGCCAGCGCAATCAGCCCCAGCATTTT
CASGSGQRNQPQHF
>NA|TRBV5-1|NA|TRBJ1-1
TGCGCCAGCAGCTTGAATCCGAACACTGAAGCTTTCTTT
CASSLNPNTEAFF
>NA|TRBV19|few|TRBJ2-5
TGTGCCAGTAGTATTTCTGGGAGGAAAGAGACCCAGTACTTC
CASSISGRKETQYF
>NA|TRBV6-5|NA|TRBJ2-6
TGTGCCTCCGGCCCGGGTGGGGCCAACGTCCTGACTTTC
CASGPGGANVLTF
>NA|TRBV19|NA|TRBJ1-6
TGTGCCAGTAGTACTGGGAGCTCCTATAATTCACCCCTCCACTTT
CASSTGSSYNSPLHF
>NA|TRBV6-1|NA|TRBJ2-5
TGTGCCAGCAGTGAATCTGGGGAGCCTGAGACCCAGTACTTC
CASSESGEPETQYF
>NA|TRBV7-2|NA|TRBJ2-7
TGTGCCAGCAGCTTAGCGGAGGGGAGCTACGAGCAGTACTTC
CASSLAEGSYEQYF
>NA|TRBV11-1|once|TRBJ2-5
TGTGCCAGCAGCCTCCAGAGGACCCAGTACTTC
CASSLQRTQYF
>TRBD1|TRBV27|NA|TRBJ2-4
TGTGCCAGCAGTTCTGGACAGGGGGGATTGAAAAACATTCAGTACTTC
CASSSGQGGLKNIQYF
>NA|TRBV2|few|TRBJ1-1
TGTGCCAGCAGTGAAAGGGAGGGGAGCACTGAAGCTTTCTTT
CASSEREGSTEAFF
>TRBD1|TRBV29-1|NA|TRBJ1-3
TGCAGCGTTGAGACAGGGGCCTCTGGAAACACCATATATTTT
CSVETGASGNTIYF
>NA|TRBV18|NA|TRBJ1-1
TGTGCCAGCTCACCAGCGGTAGCCGCTGAAGCTTTCTTT
CASSPAVAAEAFF
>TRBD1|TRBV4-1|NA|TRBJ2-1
TGCGCCAGCAGTTCCCAGGGGGTATCCTACAATGAGCAGTTCTTC
CASSSQGVSYNEQFF
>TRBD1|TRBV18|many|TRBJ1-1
TGTGCCAGCTCACCACCGGACAGGGGGCTTGGGACTGAAGCTTTCTTT
CASSPPDRGLGTEAFF
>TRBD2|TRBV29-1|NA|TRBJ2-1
TGCAGCGCCCCCGGACTAGCGGGATCTAGTGAGCAGTTCTTC
CSAPGLAGSSEQFF
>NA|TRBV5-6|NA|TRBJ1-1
TGTGCCAGCAGCTTGGGGTCCAACACTGAAGCTTTCTTT
CASSLGSNTEAFF
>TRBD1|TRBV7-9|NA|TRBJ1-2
TGTGCCAGCCGGGGACAGGGTAAGGACTATGGCTACACCTTC
CASRGQGKDYGYTF
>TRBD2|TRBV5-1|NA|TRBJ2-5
TGCGCCAGCAGCCCGACCCCGACTAGCCGCGGGGAGACCCAGTACTTC
CASSPTPTSRGETQYF
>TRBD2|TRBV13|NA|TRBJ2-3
TGTGCCAGCAGCCTACGACTAGCGGATTCAGATACGCAGTATTTT
CASSLRLADSDTQYF
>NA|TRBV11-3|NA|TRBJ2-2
TGTGCCAGCAGCGCACGGGGTACGAACACCGGGGAGCTGTTTTTT
CASSARGTNTGELFF
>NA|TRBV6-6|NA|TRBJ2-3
TGTGCCAGCACTTCTGGGGGGGCTGGCACAGATACGCAGTATTTT
CASTSGGAGTDTQYF
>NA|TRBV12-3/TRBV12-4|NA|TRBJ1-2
TGTGCCAGCAGTGCCCCCCGGGCGAGGGGCTACACCTTC
CASSAPRARGYTF
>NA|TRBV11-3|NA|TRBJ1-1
TGTGCCAGCAGCTTAAGGGGGAGCACTGAAGCTTTCTTT
CASSLRGSTEAFF
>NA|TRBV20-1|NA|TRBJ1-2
TGCAGTGCTAGTATCGGGCCCCGGGGCTACACCTTC
CSASIGPRGYTF
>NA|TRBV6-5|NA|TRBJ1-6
TGTGCCAGCATATCCTATAATTCACCCCTCCACTTT
CASISYNSPLHF
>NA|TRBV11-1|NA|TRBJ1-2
TGTGCCAGCAGCTTTGCGAGCAGTGACTCCTATGGCTACACCTTC
CASSFASSDSYGYTF
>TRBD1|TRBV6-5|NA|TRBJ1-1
TGTGCCAGCAGTCGCGGACAGGGGCGGACTGAAGCTTTCTTT
CASSRGQGRTEAFF
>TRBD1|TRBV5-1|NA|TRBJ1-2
TGCGCCAGCAGCCCGGACAGGGAACATGGCTACACCTTC
CASSPDREHGYTF
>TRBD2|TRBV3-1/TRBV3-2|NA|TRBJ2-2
TGTGCCAGCAGCCAAGAACTAGCGGGAGTAAAGGAGCTGTTTTTT
CASSQELAGVKELFF
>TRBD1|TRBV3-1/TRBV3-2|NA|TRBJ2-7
TGTGCCAGCAGCCTTCAGGGGGCCTCGTCCTACGAGCAGTACTTC
CASSLQGASSYEQYF
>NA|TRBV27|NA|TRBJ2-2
TGTGCCAGCAGTTTATTAGCCTCGAACACCGGGGAGCTGTTTTTT
CASSLLASNTGELFF
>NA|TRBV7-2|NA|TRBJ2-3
TGTGCCAGCAGCTTAGCGAGTTCCACCGAAACGCAGTATTTT
CASSLASSTETQYF
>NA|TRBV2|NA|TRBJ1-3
TGTGCCAGCAGTGACCCCCGGGGCTCTGGAAACACCATATATTTT
CASSDPRGSGNTIYF
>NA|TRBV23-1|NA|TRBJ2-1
TGCGCCAGCAGTCAAAGCGGGCCCCGGATAGAGTACAATGAGCAGTTCTTC
CASSQSGPRIEYNEQFF
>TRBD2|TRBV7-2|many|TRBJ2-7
TGTGCCAGCAGCTTAGCGGGAGGGTCCTACGAGCAGTACTTC
CASSLAGGSYEQYF
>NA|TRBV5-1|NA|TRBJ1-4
TGCGCCAGCAGCTTGGCCCAGCCCGGTGAAAAACTGTTTTTT
CASSLAQPGEKLFF
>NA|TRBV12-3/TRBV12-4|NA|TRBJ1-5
TGTGCCAGCAGTTTGATTTATCAGCCCCAGCATTTT
CASSLIYQPQHF
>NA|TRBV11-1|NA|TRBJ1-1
TGTGCCAGCAGCTTGGGATCGACAGTCTACACTGAAGCTTTCTTT
CASSLGSTVYTEAFF
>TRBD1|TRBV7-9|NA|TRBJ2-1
TGTGCCAGCAGCCTATCGACAGGGGGCTACAATGAGCAGTTCTTC
CASSLSTGGYNEQFF
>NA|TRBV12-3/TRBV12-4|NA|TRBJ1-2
TGTGCCAGCAGCGGTTCGTATGGCTACACCTTC
CASSGSYGYTF
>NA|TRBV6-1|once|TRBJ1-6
TGTGCCAGCAGTGAGAGACAGGCTAGAAATTCACCCCTCCACTTT
CASSERQARNSPLHF
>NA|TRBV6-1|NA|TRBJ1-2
TGTGCCAGCAGTGACCTCCTCTATGGCTACACCTTC
CASSDLLYGYTF
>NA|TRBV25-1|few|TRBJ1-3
TGTGCCAGCAGTGAGGAAAGCTCTGGAAACACCATATATTTT
CASSEESSGNTIYF
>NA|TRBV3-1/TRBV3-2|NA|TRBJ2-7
TGTGCCAGCAGCCCTAGGCACAGCAGCTACGAGCAGTACTTC
CASSPRHSSYEQYF
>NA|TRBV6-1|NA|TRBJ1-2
TGTGCCAGCAGTGAGATGGGGGTTGGAGTAGGGGGCTACACCTTC
CASSEMGVGVGGYTF